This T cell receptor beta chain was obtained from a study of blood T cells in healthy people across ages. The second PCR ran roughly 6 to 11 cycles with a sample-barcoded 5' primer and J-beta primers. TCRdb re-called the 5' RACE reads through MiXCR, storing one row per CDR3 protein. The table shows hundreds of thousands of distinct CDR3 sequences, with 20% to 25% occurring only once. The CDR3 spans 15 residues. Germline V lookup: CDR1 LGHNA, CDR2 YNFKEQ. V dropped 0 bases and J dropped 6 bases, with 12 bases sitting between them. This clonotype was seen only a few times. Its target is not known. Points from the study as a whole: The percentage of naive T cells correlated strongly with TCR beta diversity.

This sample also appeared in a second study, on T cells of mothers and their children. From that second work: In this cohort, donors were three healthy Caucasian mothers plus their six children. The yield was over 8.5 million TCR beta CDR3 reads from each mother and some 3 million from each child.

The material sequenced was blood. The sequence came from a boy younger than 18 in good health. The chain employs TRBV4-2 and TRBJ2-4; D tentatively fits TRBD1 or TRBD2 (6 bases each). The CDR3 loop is CASSQDPGAGNIQYF. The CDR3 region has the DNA TGTGCCAGCAGCCAAGATCCGGGGGCGGGAAACATTCAGTACTTC.